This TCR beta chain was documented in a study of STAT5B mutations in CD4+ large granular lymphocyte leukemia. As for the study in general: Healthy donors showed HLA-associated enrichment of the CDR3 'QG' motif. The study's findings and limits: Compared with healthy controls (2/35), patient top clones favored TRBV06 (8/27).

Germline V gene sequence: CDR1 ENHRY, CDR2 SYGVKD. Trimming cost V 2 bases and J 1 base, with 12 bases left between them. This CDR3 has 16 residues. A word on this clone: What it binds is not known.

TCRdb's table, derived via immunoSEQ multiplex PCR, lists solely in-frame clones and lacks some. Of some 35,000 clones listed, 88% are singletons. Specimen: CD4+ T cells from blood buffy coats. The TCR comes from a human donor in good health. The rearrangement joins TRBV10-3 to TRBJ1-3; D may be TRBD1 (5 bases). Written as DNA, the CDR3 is TGTGCCATCAGTGAGGGCAGGGTAAGGTCTGGAAACACCATATATTTT. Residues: CAISEGRVRSGNTIYF.